This T cell receptor (beta chain) comes out of a study of response to subunit inactivated influenza vaccine. One entry per CDR3 protein, called by TCRdb with MiXCR from the RT-PCR reads. The table lists hundreds of thousands of distinct CDR3 sequences, 15% to 20% of them singletons, with over 2.5% in the top ten. This clonotype was seen a few times. V gave up 1 base and J gave up 8 bases, with 9 bases separating them. Looked up from germline, CDR1 is SGHTA and CDR2 is FQGNSA. The CDR3 runs 13 residues. This sequence was found in a man aged 45 to 75 who received an inactivated influenza vaccine. The sample in question was CD4+ T cells sorted from PBMCs, obtained approximately 25 months after vaccination. The chain is built from TRBV7-2 and TRBJ2-1; the D gene is possibly TRBD2 (5 bases). CDR3 region: CASSLGRGYEQFF. The CDR3, as DNA: TGTGCCAGCAGCTTAGGTCGGGGATATGAGCAGTTCTTC. Full variable domain (remainder filled in from reference TRBV7-2 and TRBJ2-1): GAGVSQSPSNKVTEKGKDVELRCDPISGHTALYWYRQSLGQGLEFLIYFQGNSAPDKSGLPSDRFSAERTGGSVSTLTIQRTQQEDSAVYLCASSLGRGYEQFFGPGTRLTVL.